The source of this T cell receptor (beta chain) is a study of shared clonotypes between healthy human individuals. A deep-level run was used for the assay. Every immunoSEQ plate was one replicate of a subset's evenly spread DNA. Measured with immunoSEQ multiplex PCR; TCRdb has only the in-frame clones, and not every one. Among fewer than 650,000 clones listed, about 79% were seen once. Only Caucasian adults living in Nashville, Tennessee made up the donor group. The sample taken for sequencing was PBMCs. The source of this sequence is a woman between 40 and 55 years old in good health. Some clones in this sample may be carry-over from other donors' samples.

The CDR3, as DNA: TGTGCCAGCAGCTTTGGTAACAATGAGCAGTTCTTC. Its protein is CASSFGNNEQFF. The chain recombines TRBV5-4 with TRBJ2-1; D is ambiguous. This CDR3 has 12 amino acids. CDR1 and CDR2 from the germline V gene are SGHNT and YYREEE (reference sequence). The V gene lost 2 bases and the J gene lost 5 bases, with 5 bases spanning the gap.